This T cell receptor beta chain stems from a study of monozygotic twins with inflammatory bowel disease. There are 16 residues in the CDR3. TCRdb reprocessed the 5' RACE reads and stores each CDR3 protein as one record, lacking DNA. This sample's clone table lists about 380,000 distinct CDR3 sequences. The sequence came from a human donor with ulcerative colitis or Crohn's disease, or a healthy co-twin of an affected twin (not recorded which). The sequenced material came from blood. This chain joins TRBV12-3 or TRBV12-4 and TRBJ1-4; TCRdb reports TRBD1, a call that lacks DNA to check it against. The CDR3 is CASSPGGQGPNEKLFF.